The next 20 T cell receptor beta chains were all read from a single sample in a study of regulatory T cells in long-lasting Graves disease. Time point specified: newly diagnosed GD, antithyroid drugs for less than 3 months. Construction of the TCR library relied on RNA isolated from PBMCs. Combining iRepertoire HTBI primers with Arm-PCR of CDR3 regions, the authors built TCR beta libraries. TCRdb recomputed calls from the multiplex PCR reads with MiXCR, one row per CDR3 protein. The table lists 550,000 to 600,000 distinct CDR3 sequences, 15% to 20% of them singletons. A further study also used this sample, focusing on T cells in Graves' hyperthyroidism and ophthalmopathy.

This material consisted of peripheral blood mononuclear cells (PBMCs), taken at new diagnosis, from a patient treated with antithyroid drugs. These receptors all stem from a man between 18 and 29 years old with Graves disease.

This clonotype was counted a single time. The rearrangement uses TRBV7-9 and TRBJ2-7, with TRBD1 matching over 8 bases. J gave up 4 bases and V 5 bases, and 10 bases lay outside the gene matches. CDR3 length: 15 residues. Germline V gene lookup returns CDR1 SEHNR and CDR2 FQNEAQ (reference sequence). CDR3 DNA: TGTGCCAGCAGCCAACCCGACAGGGGAGCTTACGAGCAGTACTTC. As protein: CASSQPDRGAYEQYF.

This clonotype was detected a few times. V usage is TRBV5-1 and J usage is TRBJ2-3; D gene unclear. The V gene lost 3 bases and the J gene lost 0 bases, with 11 bases spanning the gap. CDR1 and CDR2 (germline): SGHRS, YFSETQ. The CDR3 is 15 residues long. CDR3: CASSSLLSSTDTQYF. In DNA, the CDR3 is TGCGCCAGCAGCTCCTTATTATCTAGCACAGATACGCAGTATTTT.

V is TRBV20-1 and J is TRBJ2-3, with a possible D match to TRBD2 (5 bases). Looked up from germline, CDR1 is DFQATT and CDR2 is SNEGSKA (reference sequence). The CDR3 loop spans 15 amino acids. Deletions cut 5 bases from V and 1 base from J, with 16 bases between. The CDR3 loop is CSAGSGGYRTDTQYF. In nucleotides, the CDR3 is TGCAGTGCTGGGAGCGGCGGTTACCGCACAGATACGCAGTATTTT.

This clonotype has a handful of counts. J is TRBJ2-1 and V is TRBV5-1; possibly TRBD1 for D (7 bases). The J call may be incorrect, as the DNA end agrees better with TRBJ2-5. Germline loops: CDR1 SGHRS, CDR2 YFSETQ. The CDR3 covers 13 residues. The CDR3 DNA is TGCGCCAGCCGGGACAGCGGGCAAGAGACCCAGTACTTC. Its protein is CASRDSGQETQYF.

The table lists this clonotype with a few counts. This likely comes from a read error, as the CDR3 has no conserved phenylalanine or tryptophan at its end. This chain links TRBV12-3 or TRBV12-4 with TRBJ1-5, with TRBD1 matching 7 bases. Trimming at V came to 6 bases and at J to 7 bases, leaving 9 bases not matched to a gene. The CDR3 extends over 14 amino acids. In DNA form, the CDR3 reads TGTGCCAGCAGCATGGGAGGGGGCGGCCAGCCCCAGCATCTT. It yields the protein CASSMGGGGQPQHL.

This clonotype occurred many times. The chain uses TRBV3-1 and TRBJ1-4; D gene unclear. V was trimmed by 1 base and J by 4 bases, leaving 10 bases between them. The germline V gene encodes CDR1 LGHDT and CDR2 YNNKEL (reference sequence). CDR3 length: 15 residues. CDR3 loop: CASSQVTNVNEKLFF. CDR3 sequence (DNA): TGTGCCAGCAGCCAAGTTACAAACGTTAATGAAAAACTGTTTTTT.

In this sample, this clonotype turned up many times. The V and J genes are TRBV12-3 or TRBV12-4 and TRBJ2-3; 9 positions agree with TRBD2. V lost 6 bases and J lost 0; bases outside the gene matches: 7. The length of the CDR3 is 16 residues. As DNA, the CDR3 is TGTGCCAGCAGCCCAGGGACTAGCTGGAGCACAGATACGCAGTATTTT. It is translated as CASSPGTSWSTDTQYF.

V is TRBV29-1 and J is TRBJ2-3, with 8 nucleotides matching TRBD1. This CDR3 is built from 16 residues. J lost 0 bases, V lost 6 bases, and 11 bases had no gene match. Germline V lookup: CDR1 SQVTM, CDR2 ANQGSEA. The CDR3, as DNA: TGCAGCGTCGCTGGGACAGGTTACTCTAGCACAGATACGCAGTATTTT. It translates to CSVAGTGYSSTDTQYF.

This clonotype was observed at least ten times. The V call is TRBV27, the J call TRBJ1-6, with D perhaps TRBD1 (6 bases). Trimming left V 1 base short and J 6 bases short, with 13 bases between. This CDR3 contains 16 residues. Germline lookup yields CDR1 MNHEY and CDR2 SMNVEV (reference sequence). Here the CDR3 DNA reads TGTGCCAGCAGTTTATACGGGGGGCTCATTAATTCACCCCTCCACTTT. It specifies CASSLYGGLINSPLHF.

This clonotype was seen at least ten times. The chain carries TRBV7-9 and TRBJ2-7; 7 bases are a match to TRBD1. This CDR3 is built from 12 residues. Germline values: CDR1 SEHNR, CDR2 FQNEAQ (reference sequence). With 7 bases clipped from V and 4 bases from J, the junction kept 4 bases outside the gene matches. The CDR3: CASTPDRYEQYF. The CDR3 nucleotides read TGTGCCAGCACCCCGGACAGGTACGAGCAGTACTTC. The full variable domain, in which reference TRBV7-9 and TRBJ2-7 provide the parts outside the CDR3, is DTGVSQNPRHKITKRGQNVTFRCDPISEHNRLYWYRQTLGQGPEFLTYFQNEAQLEKSRLLSDRFSAERPKGSFSTLEIQRTEQGDSAMYLCASTPDRYEQYFGPGTRLTVT.

The chain carries TRBV7-8 and TRBJ1-4, with a possible D match to TRBD1 (5 bases). Germline values: CDR1 SGHVS, CDR2 FQNEAQ. The CDR3 extends over 13 amino acids. Trimming removed 1 base at V and 7 bases at J, with 7 bases between. The CDR3 region is CASSLGGIEKLFF. The CDR3 DNA reads TGTGCCAGCAGCTTAGGGGGCATTGAAAAACTGTTTTTT.

This clonotype has a count of ten or more. J is TRBJ2-1 and V is TRBV20-1, with TRBD2 matching over 8 bases. CDR1 DFQATT and CDR2 SNEGSKA come from the germline V gene (reference sequence). With V trimmed by 4 bases and J by 8 bases, 13 bases remained unmatched. The CDR3 is 15 amino acids. CDR3 region: CSAMGVSGSQDEQFF. The CDR3 nucleotides read TGCAGTGCTATGGGGGTGAGCGGGAGTCAGGATGAGCAGTTCTTC.

The chain carries TRBV7-9 and TRBJ1-1; tentative D call: TRBD1 (5 bases). V lost 4 bases to trimming and J lost 0 bases, with 21 bases between them. Germline loops: CDR1 SEHNR, CDR2 FQNEAQ (reference sequence). The CDR3 loop spans 18 amino acids. The CDR3 nucleotides read TGTGCCAGCAGCTCCCGCGGGGTCGGGGCCGTCATGAACACTGAAGCTTTCTTT. Its protein product is CASSSRGVGAVMNTEAFF.

This clonotype was seen many times. The chain has TRBV12-3 or TRBV12-4 and TRBJ2-1; D perhaps matches TRBD2 (6 bases). This CDR3 has 13 residues. The V end was cut by 5 bases, the J end by 6 bases, with 11 bases between. Here the CDR3 reads CASSIGRGNEQFF. The CDR3 coding sequence is TGTGCCAGCAGTATAGGGCGGGGCAATGAGCAGTTCTTC.

This clonotype was detected many times. The J gene is TRBJ1-1, the V gene TRBV7-3; D gene unclear. The germline gives CDR1 SGHTA, CDR2 FQGTGA. This CDR3 has 13 residues. V was shortened by 5 bases and J by 2 bases, with 9 bases between the two germline ends. The CDR3 here is CASSNDGNTEAFF. The CDR3 coding sequence is TGTGCCAGCAGCAACGACGGAAACACTGAAGCTTTCTTT. The variable domain in full, completed from reference TRBV7-3 and TRBJ1-1, reads GAGVSQTPSNKVTEKGKYVELRCDPISGHTALYWYRQSLGQGPEFLIYFQGTGAADDSGLPNDRFFAVRPEGSVSTLKIQRTERGDSAVYLCASSNDGNTEAFFGQGTRLTVV.

This clonotype occurred many times. A read error is likely, as this CDR3 ends without the conserved phenylalanine or tryptophan. It is unclear where the CDR3 begins or ends on the DNA, so no DNA is shown, and the CDR3 is as TCRdb lists it. The chain carries TRBV7-9 and TRBJ2-4; no DNA check was done on the table's D call, TRBD1. The CDR3 sequence runs 10 residues, both termini included. Germline assignment: CDR1 SEHNR and CDR2 FQNEAQ (reference sequence). The chain's CDR3 is CASSTGQPPP.

There are many counts of this clonotype. This rearrangement joins TRBV12-3 or TRBV12-4 to TRBJ1-2; D unclear. V shed 2 bases and J shed 6 bases, with 13 bases lying between them. The CDR3 spans 14 residues. The CDR3 is CASSLYGTTNGYTF. The CDR3 DNA follows: TGTGCCAGCAGTTTATATGGAACTACTAATGGCTACACCTTC.

This clonotype was counted ten times or more. This chain's CDR3 is CASRGQDYGYTF. The CDR3 bases are TGTGCCAGCAGAGGACAAGACTATGGCTACACCTTC. The rearrangement links TRBV2 to TRBJ1-2, with D possibly TRBD1 on 5 matching bases. Deletions cut 6 bases from V and 3 bases from J, with 8 bases between. The CDR3 is made up of 12 amino acids. Germline assignment: CDR1 SNHLY and CDR2 FYNNEI.

This clonotype was observed a handful of times. The chain links TRBV19 to TRBJ2-3; 13 positions match TRBD2. This CDR3 spans 15 amino acids. Germline values: CDR1 LNHDA, CDR2 SQIVND (reference sequence). After removal of 8 bases from V and 4 bases from J, the junction contained 6 bases not matched to a gene. The DNA of the CDR3 is TGTGCCAGTGCGACTAGCGGGAGGCCTCCAGATACGCAGTATTTT. It encodes CASATSGRPPDTQYF.

The chain has TRBV29-1 and TRBJ2-2, with D perhaps TRBD1 (6 bases). Trimming removed 7 bases from V and 0 bases from J, with 12 bases in between. This CDR3 is 14 amino acids long. Per germline, CDR1 SQVTM and CDR2 ANQGSEA. The CDR3 region has the DNA TGCAGCGGCCTCAGGGGTTCGAACACCGGGGAGCTGTTTTTT. The encoded protein is CSGLRGSNTGELFF.